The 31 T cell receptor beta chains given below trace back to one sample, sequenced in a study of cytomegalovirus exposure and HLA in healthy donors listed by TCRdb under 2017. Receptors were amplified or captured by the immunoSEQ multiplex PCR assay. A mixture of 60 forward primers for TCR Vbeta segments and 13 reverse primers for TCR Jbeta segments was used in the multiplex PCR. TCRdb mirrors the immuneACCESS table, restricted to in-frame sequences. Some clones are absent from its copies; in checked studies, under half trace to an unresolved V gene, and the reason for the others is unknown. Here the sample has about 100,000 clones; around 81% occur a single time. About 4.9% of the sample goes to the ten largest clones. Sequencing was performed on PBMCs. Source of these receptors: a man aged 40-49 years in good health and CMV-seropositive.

Written as DNA, the CDR3 is TGTGCCAGCAGCTTAGCAACTAGCGGGGGGAGAAATGAGCAGTTCTTC. It yields the protein CASSLATSGGRNEQFF. The rearrangement links TRBV7-9 to TRBJ2-1, with 12 bases matching TRBD2. The J segment lost 7 bases and the V segment lost 0 bases, leaving 4 bases of the junction unmatched. CDR1 SEHNR and CDR2 FQNEAQ come from the germline V gene (reference sequence). The CDR3 spans 16 residues.

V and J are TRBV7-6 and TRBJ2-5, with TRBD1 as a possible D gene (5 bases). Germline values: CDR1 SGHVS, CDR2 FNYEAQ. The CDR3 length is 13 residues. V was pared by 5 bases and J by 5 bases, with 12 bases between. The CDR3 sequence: CASSPVGRETQYF. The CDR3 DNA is TGTGCCAGCAGCCCGGTGGGGCGGGAGACCCAGTACTTC.

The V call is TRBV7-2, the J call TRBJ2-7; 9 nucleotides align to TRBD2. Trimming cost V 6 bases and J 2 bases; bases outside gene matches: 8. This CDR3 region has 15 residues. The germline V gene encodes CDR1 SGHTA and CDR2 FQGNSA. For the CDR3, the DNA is TGTGCCAGCAGGCCTTATAGCGGGAGTACCTACGAGCAGTACTTC. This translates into CASRPYSGSTYEQYF.

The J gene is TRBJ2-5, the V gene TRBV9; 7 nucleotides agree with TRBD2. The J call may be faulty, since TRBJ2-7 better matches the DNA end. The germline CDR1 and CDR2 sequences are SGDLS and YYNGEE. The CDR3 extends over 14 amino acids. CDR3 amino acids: CASSVGGGRYEQYF. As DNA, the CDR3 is TGTGCCAGCAGCGTAGGGGGGGGAAGGTACGAGCAGTACTTC.

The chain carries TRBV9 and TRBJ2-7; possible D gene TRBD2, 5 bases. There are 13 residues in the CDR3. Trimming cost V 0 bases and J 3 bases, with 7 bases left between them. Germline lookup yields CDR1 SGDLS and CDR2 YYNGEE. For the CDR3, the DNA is TGTGCCAGCAGCGTAGGAGGGAACTACGAGCAGTACTTC. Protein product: CASSVGGNYEQYF. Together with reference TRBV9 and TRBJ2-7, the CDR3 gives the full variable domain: DSGVTQTPKHLITATGQRVTLRCSPRSGDLSVYWYQQSLDQGLQFLIQYYNGEERAKGNILERFSAQQFPDLHSELNLSSLELGDSALYFCASSVGGNYEQYFGPGTRLTVT.

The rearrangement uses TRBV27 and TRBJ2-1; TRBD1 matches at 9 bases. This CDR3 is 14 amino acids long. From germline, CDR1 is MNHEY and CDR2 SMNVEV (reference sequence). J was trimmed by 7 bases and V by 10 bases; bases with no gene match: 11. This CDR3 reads CAMPQGATPNEQFF. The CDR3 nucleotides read TGTGCCATGCCACAGGGGGCTACGCCTAATGAGCAGTTCTTC.

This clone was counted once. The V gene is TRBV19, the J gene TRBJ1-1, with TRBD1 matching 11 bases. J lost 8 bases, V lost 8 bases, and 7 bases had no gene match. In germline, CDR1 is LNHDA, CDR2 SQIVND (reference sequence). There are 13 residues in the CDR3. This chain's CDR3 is CASGQGASKEAFF. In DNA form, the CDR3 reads TGTGCCAGTGGACAGGGGGCGTCAAAAGAAGCTTTCTTT.

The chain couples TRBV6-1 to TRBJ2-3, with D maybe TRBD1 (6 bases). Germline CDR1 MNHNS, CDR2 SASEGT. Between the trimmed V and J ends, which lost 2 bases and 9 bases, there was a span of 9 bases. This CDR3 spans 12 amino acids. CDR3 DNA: TGTGCCAGCAGTGAACAGGGGCAGACGCAGTATTTT. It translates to CASSEQGQTQYF.

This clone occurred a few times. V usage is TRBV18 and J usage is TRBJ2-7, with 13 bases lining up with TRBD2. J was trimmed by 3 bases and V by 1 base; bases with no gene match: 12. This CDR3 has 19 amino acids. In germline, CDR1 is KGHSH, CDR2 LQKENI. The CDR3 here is CASSPRGLAGSSRGYEQYF. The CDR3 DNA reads TGTGCCAGCTCACCACGGGGACTAGCGGGATCCTCCCGGGGCTACGAGCAGTACTTC.

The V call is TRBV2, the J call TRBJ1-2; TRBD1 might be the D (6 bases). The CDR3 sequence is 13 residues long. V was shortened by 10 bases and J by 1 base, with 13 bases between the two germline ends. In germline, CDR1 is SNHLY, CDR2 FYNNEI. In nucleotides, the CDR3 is TGTGCCACCGGTACAGGGAATAACTATGGCTACACCTTC. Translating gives CATGTGNNYGYTF.

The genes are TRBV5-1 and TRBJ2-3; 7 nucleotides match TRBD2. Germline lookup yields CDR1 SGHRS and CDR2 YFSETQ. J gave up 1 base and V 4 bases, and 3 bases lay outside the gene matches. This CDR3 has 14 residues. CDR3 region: CASSMGGGTDTQYF. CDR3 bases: TGCGCCAGCAGCATGGGGGGGGGCACAGATACGCAGTATTTT.

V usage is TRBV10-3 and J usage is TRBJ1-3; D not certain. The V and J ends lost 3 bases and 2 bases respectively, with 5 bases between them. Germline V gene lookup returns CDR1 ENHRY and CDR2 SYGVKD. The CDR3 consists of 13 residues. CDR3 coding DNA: TGTGCCATCAGTGAAGAGCCTGGAAACACCATATATTTT. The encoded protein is CAISEEPGNTIYF.

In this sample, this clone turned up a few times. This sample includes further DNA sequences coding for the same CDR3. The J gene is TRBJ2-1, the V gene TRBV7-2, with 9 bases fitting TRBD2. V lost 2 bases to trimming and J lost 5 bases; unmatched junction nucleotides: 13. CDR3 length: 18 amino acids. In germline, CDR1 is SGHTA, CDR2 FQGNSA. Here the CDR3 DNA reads TGTGCCAGCAGCTTACGATCTAGCGGGGCTGGTTCACACAATGAGCAGTTCTTC. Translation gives CASSLRSSGAGSHNEQFF.

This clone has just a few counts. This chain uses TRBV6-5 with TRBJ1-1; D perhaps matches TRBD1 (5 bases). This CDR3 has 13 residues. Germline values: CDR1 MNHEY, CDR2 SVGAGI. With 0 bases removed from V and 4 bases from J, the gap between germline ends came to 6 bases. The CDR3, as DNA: TGTGCCAGCAGTTACTCCACAGGCACTGAAGCTTTCTTT. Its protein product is CASSYSTGTEAFF.

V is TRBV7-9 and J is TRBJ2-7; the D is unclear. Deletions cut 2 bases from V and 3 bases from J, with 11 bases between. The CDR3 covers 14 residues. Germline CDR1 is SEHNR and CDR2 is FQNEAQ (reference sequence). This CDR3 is CASSLSESYYEQYF. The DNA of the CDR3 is TGTGCCAGCAGCTTAAGCGAGAGCTACTACGAGCAGTACTTC. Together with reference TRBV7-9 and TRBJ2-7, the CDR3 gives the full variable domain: DTGVSQNPRHKITKRGQNVTFRCDPISEHNRLYWYRQTLGQGPEFLTYFQNEAQLEKSRLLSDRFSAERPKGSFSTLEIQRTEQGDSAMYLCASSLSESYYEQYFGPGTRLTVT.

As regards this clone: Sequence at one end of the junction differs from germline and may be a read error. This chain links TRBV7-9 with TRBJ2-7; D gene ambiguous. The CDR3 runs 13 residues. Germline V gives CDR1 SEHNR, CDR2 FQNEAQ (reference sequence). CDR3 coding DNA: TGTTCCAGCCTAGGTCCGAGCTCCTACGAGCAGTACTTC. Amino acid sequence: CSSLGPSSYEQYF. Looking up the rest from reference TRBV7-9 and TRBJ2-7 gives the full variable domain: DTGVSQNPRHKITKRGQNVTFRCDPISEHNRLYWYRQTLGQGPEFLTYFQNEAQLEKSRLLSDRFSAERPKGSFSTLEIQRTEQGDSAMYLCSSLGPSSYEQYFGPGTRLTVT.

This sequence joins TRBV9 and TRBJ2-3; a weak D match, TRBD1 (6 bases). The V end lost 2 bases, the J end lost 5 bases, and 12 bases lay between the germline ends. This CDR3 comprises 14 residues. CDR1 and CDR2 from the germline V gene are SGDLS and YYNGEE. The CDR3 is CASSVGPGVDTQYF. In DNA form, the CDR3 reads TGTGCCAGCAGCGTGGGTCCAGGGGTAGATACGCAGTATTTT. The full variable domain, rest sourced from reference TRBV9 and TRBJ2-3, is DSGVTQTPKHLITATGQRVTLRCSPRSGDLSVYWYQQSLDQGLQFLIQYYNGEERAKGNILERFSAQQFPDLHSELNLSSLELGDSALYFCASSVGPGVDTQYFGPGTRLTVL.

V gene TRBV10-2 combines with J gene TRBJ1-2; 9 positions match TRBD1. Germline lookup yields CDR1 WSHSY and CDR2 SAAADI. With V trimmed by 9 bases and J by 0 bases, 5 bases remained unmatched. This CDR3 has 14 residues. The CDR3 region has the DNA TGCGCCAGTACGACAGGGGGAGCTAACTATGGCTACACCTTC. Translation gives CASTTGGANYGYTF.

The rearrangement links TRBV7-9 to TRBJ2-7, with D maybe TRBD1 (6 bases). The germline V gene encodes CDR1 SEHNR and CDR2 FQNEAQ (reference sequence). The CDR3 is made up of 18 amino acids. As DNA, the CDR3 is TGTTCCGGCAGCTCGTCGGGACAAAAGAAAGGTGCTTCTCACGAGCAGTACTTC. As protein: CSGSSSGQKKGASHEQYF.

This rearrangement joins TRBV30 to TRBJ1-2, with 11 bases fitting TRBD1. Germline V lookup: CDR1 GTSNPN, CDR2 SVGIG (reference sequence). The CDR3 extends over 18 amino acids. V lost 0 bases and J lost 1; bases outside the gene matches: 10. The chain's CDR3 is CAWSVRPGQGGVNYGYTF. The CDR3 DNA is TGTGCCTGGAGTGTACGCCCGGGACAGGGGGGAGTTAACTATGGCTACACCTTC.

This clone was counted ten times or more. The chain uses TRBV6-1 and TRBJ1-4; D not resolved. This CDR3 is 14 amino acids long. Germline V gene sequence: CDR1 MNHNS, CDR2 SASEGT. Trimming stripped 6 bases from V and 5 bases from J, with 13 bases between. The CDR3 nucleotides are TGTGCCAGCAGACGGTCGGCAGGCAATGAAAAACTGTTTTTT. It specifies CASRRSAGNEKLFF.

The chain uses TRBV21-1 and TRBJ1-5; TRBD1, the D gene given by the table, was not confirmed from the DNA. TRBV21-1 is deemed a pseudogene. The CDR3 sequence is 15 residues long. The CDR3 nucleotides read TGTGCCAGCAGCAATCTAGGGGTTGGCAATCAGCCCCAGCATTTT. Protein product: CASSNLGVGNQPQHF.

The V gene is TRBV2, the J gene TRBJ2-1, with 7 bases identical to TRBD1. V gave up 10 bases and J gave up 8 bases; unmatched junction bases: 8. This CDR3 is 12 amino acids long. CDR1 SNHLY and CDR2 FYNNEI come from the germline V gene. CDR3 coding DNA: TGTGCCACGACAGGGAGTAGGGATGAGCAGTTCTTC. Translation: CATTGSRDEQFF.

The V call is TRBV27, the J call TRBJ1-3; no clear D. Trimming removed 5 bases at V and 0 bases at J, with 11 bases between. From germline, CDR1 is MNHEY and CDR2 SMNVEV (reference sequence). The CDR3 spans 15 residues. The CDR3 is CASSPIRGSGNTIYF. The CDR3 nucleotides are TGTGCCAGCAGTCCGATACGGGGCTCTGGAAACACCATATATTTT.

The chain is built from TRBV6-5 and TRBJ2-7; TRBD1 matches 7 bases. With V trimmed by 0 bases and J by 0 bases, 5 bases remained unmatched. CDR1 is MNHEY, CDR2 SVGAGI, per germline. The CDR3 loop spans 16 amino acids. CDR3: CASSYSGTASSYEQYF. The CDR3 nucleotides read TGTGCCAGCAGTTACTCCGGGACAGCGAGCTCCTACGAGCAGTACTTC.

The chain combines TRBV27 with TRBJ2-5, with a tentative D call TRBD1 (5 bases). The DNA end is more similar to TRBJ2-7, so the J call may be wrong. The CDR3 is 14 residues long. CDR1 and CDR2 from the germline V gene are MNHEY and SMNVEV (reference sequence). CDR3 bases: TGTGCCAGCAGTTTAACAGGCCCCATCTACGAGCAGTACTTC. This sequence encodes CASSLTGPIYEQYF.

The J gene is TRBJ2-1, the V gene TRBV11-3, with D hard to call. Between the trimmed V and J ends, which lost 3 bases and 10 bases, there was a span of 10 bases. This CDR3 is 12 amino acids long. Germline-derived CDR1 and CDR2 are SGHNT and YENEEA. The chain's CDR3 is CASSLGYGEQFF. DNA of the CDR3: TGTGCCAGCAGCTTGGGTTACGGGGAGCAGTTCTTC.

DNA of the CDR3: TGTGCCAGCAGCACCCCCGGGACTCGCAATGAGCAGTTCTTC. Protein sequence: CASSTPGTRNEQFF. V usage is TRBV11-2 and J usage is TRBJ2-1; D perhaps matches TRBD2 (6 bases). Trimming pared 5 bases from V and 6 bases from J, leaving 14 bases between. The CDR3 has 14 amino acids. The germline CDR1 and CDR2 sequences are SGHAT and FQNNGV. The variable domain in full, completed from reference TRBV11-2 and TRBJ2-1, reads EAGVAQSPRYKIIEKRQSVAFWCNPISGHATLYWYQQILGQGPKLLIQFQNNGVVDDSQLPKDRFSAERLKGVDSTLKIQPAKLEDSAVYLCASSTPGTRNEQFFGPGTRLTVL.

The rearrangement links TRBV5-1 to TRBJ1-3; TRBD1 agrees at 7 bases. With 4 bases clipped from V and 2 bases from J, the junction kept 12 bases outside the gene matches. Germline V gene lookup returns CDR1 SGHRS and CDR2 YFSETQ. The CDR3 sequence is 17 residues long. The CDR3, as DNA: TGCGCCAGCAGCCGAGGGGGCGGCTGGTCTGCTGGAAACACCATATATTTT. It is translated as CASSRGGGWSAGNTIYF.

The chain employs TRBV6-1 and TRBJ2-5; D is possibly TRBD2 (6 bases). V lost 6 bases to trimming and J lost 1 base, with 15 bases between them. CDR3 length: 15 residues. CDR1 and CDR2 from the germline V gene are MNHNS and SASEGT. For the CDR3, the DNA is TGTGCCAGCAGAACTACCCTGCGGGGCCAAGAGACCCAGTACTTC. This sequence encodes CASRTTLRGQETQYF.

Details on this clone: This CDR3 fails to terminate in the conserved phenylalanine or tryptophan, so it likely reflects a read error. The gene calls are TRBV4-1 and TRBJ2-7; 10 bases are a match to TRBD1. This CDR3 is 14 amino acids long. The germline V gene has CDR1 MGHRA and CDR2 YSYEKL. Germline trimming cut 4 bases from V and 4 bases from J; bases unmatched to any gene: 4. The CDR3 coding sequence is TGCGCCAGCAGCCTAGGACAGGGGGTGTACGAGCAGTACCTC. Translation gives CASSLGQGVYEQYL.